A single sample is the source of the 16 T cell receptor beta chains below, sequenced in a study of T cells in Graves' hyperthyroidism and ophthalmopathy. Amplified regions were TCR beta CDR3 sequences from RNA transcripts. The TCR CDR3 was amplified in a first-round RT-PCR using the HTBI primer set. TCRdb called the multiplex PCR reads again in MiXCR, with one record for every CDR3 protein. The table records around 610,000 distinct CDR3 sequences, about 15% of them present only once. The material sequenced was blood. These receptors all stem from a middle-aged woman with Graves' ophthalmopathy.

This clonotype has ten or more counts. The chain couples TRBV10-3 to TRBJ2-7; D perhaps matches TRBD2 (5 bases). Trimming cost V 6 bases and J 6 bases, with 12 bases left between them. Germline V lookup: CDR1 ENHRY, CDR2 SYGVKD. CDR3 size: 12 residues. The CDR3 nucleotides read TGTGCCATCAGCTTGGAGGAAAGCGAGCAGTACTTC. Translation gives CAISLEESEQYF.

Ten or more counts support this clonotype. The gene calls are TRBV28 and TRBJ1-4, with D perhaps matching TRBD1 (5 bases). CDR1 is MDHEN and CDR2 is SYDVKM in the germline V gene. The germline V and J ends were trimmed by 7 bases and 3 bases, with 9 bases remaining between them. The CDR3 contains 13 residues. The CDR3 loop is CASMGGANEKLFF. CDR3 sequence (DNA): TGTGCCAGCATGGGGGGAGCTAATGAAAAACTGTTTTTT.

About this clonotype itself: Possible read error: a much larger clone is one base away. The V call is TRBV19, the J call TRBJ2-7; D may be TRBD2 (6 bases). Germline V lookup: CDR1 LNHDA, CDR2 SQIVND (reference sequence). Trimming cost V 11 bases and J 2 bases, with 16 bases left between them. CDR3 size: 13 residues. The CDR3 DNA is TGTGCCTCAGCGGCTAGCGTTCCCTACGAGCAGTACTTC. Protein sequence: CASAASVPYEQYF.

This clonotype has at least ten counts. This rearrangement joins TRBV29-1 to TRBJ2-5, with D tentatively TRBD2 (6 bases). This CDR3 spans 13 amino acids. Germline values: CDR1 SQVTM, CDR2 ANQGSEA. The germline V and J ends were trimmed by 7 bases and 5 bases, with 17 bases remaining between them. The CDR3 DNA is TGCAGCGCTGGGAAGGGAGGCAGTGAGACCCAGTACTTC. Protein product: CSAGKGGSETQYF.

This clonotype was counted at least ten times. The gene calls are TRBV12-3 or TRBV12-4 and TRBJ1-2; weak D call: TRBD1 (6 bases). V was pared by 5 bases and J by 10 bases, with 17 bases between. The CDR3 sequence is 13 residues long. The CDR3 sequence: CASSLTGSDDYTF. CDR3 DNA sequence: TGTGCCAGCAGTCTTACAGGGTCGGATGACTACACCTTC.

There are many counts of this clonotype. This chain connects TRBV4-2 to TRBJ2-5; D is possibly TRBD2 (6 bases). The CDR3 sequence is 15 residues long. Germline CDR1 reads LGHNA; CDR2 reads YNFKEQ. Deletions cut 3 bases from V and 0 bases from J, with 11 bases between. The CDR3 DNA reads TGTGCCAGCAGCCAGGGAGGACGGGACCAAGAGACCCAGTACTTC. As protein: CASSQGGRDQETQYF.

At least ten counts were recorded for this clonotype. V and J are TRBV28 and TRBJ1-2; TRBD1 agrees at 7 bases. This CDR3 has 14 amino acids. CDR1 is MDHEN, CDR2 SYDVKM, per germline. Germline trimming cut 5 bases from V and 7 bases from J; bases unmatched to any gene: 10. The chain's CDR3 is CASSPWTGRAGYTF. The CDR3 region has the DNA TGTGCCAGCAGTCCTTGGACAGGCAGAGCTGGCTACACCTTC.

To note about this clonotype: A read error may be the cause here, since a much bigger clone is one base away. The V and J genes are TRBV9 and TRBJ2-2; a possible D gene is TRBD1 (6 bases). CDR3 length equals 14 residues. Germline CDR1 and CDR2: SGDLS and YYNGEE. Here the CDR3 reads CATSATGSTGELFF. The CDR3, as DNA: TGTGCCACCAGCGCAACAGGGAGCACCGGGGAGCTGTTTTTT.

In this sample, this clonotype turned up many times. The rearrangement uses TRBV6-2 or TRBV6-3 and TRBJ2-1; D is ambiguous. Trimming stripped 5 bases from V and 0 bases from J, with 5 bases between. In germline, CDR1 is MNHEY, CDR2 SVGEGT. This CDR3 has 13 amino acids. The CDR3, as DNA: TGTGCCAGCAGTACCACCTCCTACAATGAGCAGTTCTTC. This encodes CASSTTSYNEQFF.

There are many counts of this clonotype. This chain joins TRBV20-1 and TRBJ2-5; D perhaps matches TRBD2 (6 bases). V lost 6 bases and J 5 bases, leaving 19 bases between the germline ends. The CDR3 consists of 14 residues. The germline V gene has CDR1 DFQATT and CDR2 SNEGSKA (reference sequence). The CDR3 DNA sequence: TGCAGTGCGGCGGCGGGACTCGCCGTGGAGACCCAGTACTTC. Translated, it gives CSAAAGLAVETQYF.

This clonotype was detected many times. The DNA for the CDR3 is TGTGCCAGCAGCAAGCAGGCTAGCCAACTCAAAGAGACCCAGTACTTC. This codes for CASSKQASQLKETQYF. The V and J genes are TRBV7-2 and TRBJ2-5, with TRBD2 as a possible D gene (5 bases). The CDR3 length is 16 residues. Between the trimmed V and J ends, which lost 5 bases and 3 bases, there was a span of 19 bases. Looked up from germline, CDR1 is SGHTA and CDR2 is FQGNSA.

At least ten counts were recorded for this clonotype. At one end, the junction sequence differs from germline, possibly due to a read error. The V call is TRBV5-5, the J call TRBJ1-1; D might be TRBD1 (5 bases). This CDR3 region has 14 residues. Germline-derived CDR1 and CDR2 are SGHKS and YYEKEE (reference sequence). The CDR3 here is CASNFGGVKTEAFF. DNA for the CDR3: TGTGCCAGCAACTTCGGGGGAGTGAAGACTGAAGCTTTCTTT.

The chain employs TRBV6-1 and TRBJ1-1; possibly TRBD1 for D (5 bases). Germline-derived CDR1 and CDR2 are MNHNS and SASEGT. CDR3 length: 12 amino acids. With 5 bases removed from V and 7 bases from J, the gap between germline ends came to 11 bases. The CDR3 reads CASSKGTGEAFF. The CDR3, as DNA: TGTGCCAGCAGTAAAGGGACGGGTGAAGCTTTCTTT.

This clonotype was recorded at least ten times. The chain is built from TRBV6-1 and TRBJ2-7; 8 nucleotides align to TRBD1. CDR1 is MNHNS and CDR2 is SASEGT in the germline V gene. The CDR3 sequence is 16 residues long. V gave up 4 bases and J gave up 5 bases; unmatched junction bases: 13. The DNA of the CDR3 is TGTGCCAGCAGTGTTCCCGGACAGGGCAGTCGCAACGAGCAGTACTTC. Translation: CASSVPGQGSRNEQYF.

V is TRBV11-2 and J is TRBJ2-5, with a possible D match to TRBD1 (5 bases). V gave up 4 bases and J gave up 1 base, with 10 bases separating them. Germline V gene sequence: CDR1 SGHAT, CDR2 FQNNGV. This CDR3 is built from 14 residues. Here the CDR3 reads CASSYGHFQETQYF. The CDR3 DNA follows: TGTGCCAGCAGCTACGGACACTTCCAAGAGACCCAGTACTTC.

This clonotype was detected ten times or more. This chain links TRBV7-2 with TRBJ1-5, with 8 positions matching TRBD1. The V gene's germline CDR1 is SGHTA and CDR2 FQGNSA. V lost 4 bases and J lost 0; bases outside the gene matches: 8. This CDR3 has 17 residues. The CDR3 spells CASSYPDRAASNQPQHF. DNA of the CDR3: TGTGCCAGCAGCTACCCGGACAGGGCTGCTAGCAATCAGCCCCAGCATTTT.